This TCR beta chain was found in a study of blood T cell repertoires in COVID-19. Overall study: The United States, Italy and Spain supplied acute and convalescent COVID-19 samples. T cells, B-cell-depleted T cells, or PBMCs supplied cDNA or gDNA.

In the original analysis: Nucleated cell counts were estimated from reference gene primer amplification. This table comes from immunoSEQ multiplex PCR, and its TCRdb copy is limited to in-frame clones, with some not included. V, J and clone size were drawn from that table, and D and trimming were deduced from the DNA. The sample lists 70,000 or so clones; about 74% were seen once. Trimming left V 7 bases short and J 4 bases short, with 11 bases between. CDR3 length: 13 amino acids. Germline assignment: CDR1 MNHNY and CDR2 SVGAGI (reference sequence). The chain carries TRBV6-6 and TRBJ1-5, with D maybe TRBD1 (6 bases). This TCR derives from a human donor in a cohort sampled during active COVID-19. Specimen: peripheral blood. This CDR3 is CASMQGTNQPQHF. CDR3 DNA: TGTGCCAGCATGCAGGGGACAAATCAGCCCCAGCATTTT.